The 21 T cell receptor beta chains in this list originate from one sample, sequenced in a study of vaccination effects on CD4 cells after COVID-19. These receptors lack a known antigen. Profiling relied on immunoSEQ multiplex PCR, and the TCRdb table lists in-frame clones only, not all of them. The repertoire has 74,000 or so clones, 80% of them found once; the top ten carry 9.5% to 15%. In the ViraFEST assay, antigen-specific CD4+ clonotypes were identified by expansion after peptide-pool stimulation. Upon completion of under eleven days in culture, CD4+ T cells were isolated. Nucleocapsid antibodies stayed negative before and after vaccination, showing no earlier SARS-CoV-2 infection. Specimen: CD4+ T cells from PBMCs cultured with SARS-CoV-2 spike peptides, collected before COVID-19 vaccination. These receptors were collected from a human donor who received a COVID-19 vaccine.

V is TRBV9 and J is TRBJ2-3; D remains unclear. V dropped 4 bases and J dropped 1 base, with 10 bases sitting between them. Per germline, CDR1 SGDLS and CDR2 YYNGEE. The CDR3 extends over 14 amino acids. CDR3 sequence (DNA): TGTGCCAGCAGCCCTCAGTCCCGCACAGATACGCAGTATTTT. Amino acid sequence: CASSPQSRTDTQYF.

The chain has TRBV5-1 and TRBJ2-5, with D possibly TRBD1 on 6 matching bases. V lost 4 bases to trimming and J lost 1 base, with 14 bases between them. The CDR3 contains 15 residues. CDR1 is SGHRS, CDR2 YFSETQ, per germline. The CDR3 here is CASSILPTGQETQYF. CDR3 coding DNA: TGCGCCAGCAGCATACTACCGACAGGCCAAGAGACCCAGTACTTC. The entire variable domain, with the rest obtained from reference TRBV5-1 and TRBJ2-5, is as follows: KAGVTQTPRYLIKTRGQQVTLSCSPISGHRSVSWYQQTPGQGLQFLFEYFSETQRNKGNFPGRFSGRQFSNSRSEMNVSTLELGDSALYLCASSILPTGQETQYFGPGTRLLVL.

The gene calls are TRBV5-1 and TRBJ2-5; D remains unclear. The CDR3 is 16 amino acids. The V gene lost 0 bases and the J gene lost 1 base, with 13 bases spanning the gap. The V gene's germline CDR1 is SGHRS and CDR2 YFSETQ. The DNA of the CDR3 is TGCGCCAGCAGCTTGGCCATCGGGCAGTTCCAAGAGACCCAGTACTTC. Its translation: CASSLAIGQFQETQYF.

The sample holds a few counts of this clone. The gene calls are TRBV4-1 and TRBJ2-2, with 8 bases aligning to TRBD2. This CDR3 is built from 14 residues. V gave up 11 bases and J gave up 2 bases; unmatched junction bases: 7. In germline, CDR1 is MGHRA, CDR2 YSYEKL. The DNA of the CDR3 is TGCGCCCACCGACTAGCGATTAACACCGGGGAGCTGTTTTTT. Amino acids: CAHRLAINTGELFF.

The chain carries TRBV7-2 and TRBJ1-3; 8 bases align to TRBD1. The CDR3 contains 17 residues. V shed 3 bases, J shed 0 bases, and the junction held 7 bases outside the gene matches. CDR1 and CDR2 (germline): SGHTA, FQGNSA. The CDR3 loop is CASSFAPGGISGNTIYF. CDR3 DNA: TGTGCCAGCAGCTTCGCTCCAGGGGGCATCTCTGGAAACACCATATATTTT.

This clone rates as medium-sized. This sequence joins TRBV6-5 and TRBJ1-2, with 7 bases matching TRBD1. Per the germline V gene, CDR1 is MNHEY and CDR2 is SVGAGI. The CDR3 loop spans 13 amino acids. The junction had 4 bases not matched to a gene; V was cut back by 5 bases and J by 4 bases. The CDR3 protein is CASSIGDSYGYTF. For the CDR3, the DNA is TGTGCCAGCAGTATCGGGGACAGCTATGGCTACACCTTC.

V is TRBV19 and J is TRBJ1-5; no firm D call. CDR1 and CDR2 (germline): LNHDA, SQIVND (reference sequence). This CDR3 region has 13 residues. V was trimmed by 7 bases and J by 4 bases, leaving 11 bases between them. This CDR3 reads CASTGKRNQPQHF. For the CDR3, the DNA is TGTGCCAGTACGGGCAAGAGAAATCAGCCCCAGCATTTT.

The chain carries TRBV9 and TRBJ2-1; D gene unclear. Germline loops: CDR1 SGDLS, CDR2 YYNGEE. V lost 5 bases and J 1 base, leaving 13 bases between the germline ends. The length of the CDR3 is 15 residues. CDR3 amino acids: CASSYILSSYNEQFF. The DNA for the CDR3 is TGTGCCAGCAGTTATATACTTAGTTCCTACAATGAGCAGTTCTTC.

This rearrangement joins TRBV2 to TRBJ2-7; the D is unclear. Trimming removed 2 bases from V and 7 bases from J, with 12 bases in between. The CDR3 runs to 13 residues. Germline V gene lookup returns CDR1 SNHLY and CDR2 FYNNEI. The CDR3 sequence: CASSESETREQYV. CDR3 DNA: TGTGCCAGCAGTGAAAGTGAGACGAGAGAGCAGTACGTC.

The J gene is TRBJ1-5, the V gene TRBV6-5; 9 bases map to TRBD1. CDR1 is MNHEY and CDR2 is SVGAGI in the germline V gene. This CDR3 is 15 amino acids long. J lost 7 bases, V lost 4 bases, and 8 bases had no gene match. The CDR3 bases are TGTGCCAGCAGTTCCTCAGGACAGGGGCGGCAGCCCCAGCATTTT. Protein product: CASSSSGQGRQPQHF.

The rearrangement joins TRBV10-2 to TRBJ1-2; 8 bases line up with TRBD1. CDR1 is WSHSY and CDR2 is SAAADI in the germline V gene. CDR3 length: 14 amino acids. The V segment lost 5 bases and the J segment 4 bases; nucleotides outside the gene matches: 6. The CDR3 here is CASSRGQGAYGYTF. CDR3 in DNA: TGCGCCAGCAGTCGAGGACAGGGTGCCTATGGCTACACCTTC.

J is TRBJ2-7 and V is TRBV18; D ambiguous. From germline, CDR1 is KGHSH and CDR2 LQKENI. The germline V and J ends were trimmed by 3 bases and 0 bases, with 9 bases remaining between them. The CDR3 consists of 14 residues. The CDR3 bases are TGTGCCAGCTCACCCGCCATCAGCTCCTACGAGCAGTACGTC. This encodes CASSPAISSYEQYV.

V and J are TRBV9 and TRBJ2-2, with TRBD2 identical over 10 bases. Germline loops: CDR1 SGDLS, CDR2 YYNGEE. The CDR3 is 16 amino acids. V was clipped by 3 bases and J by 2 bases; unmatched bases: 4. CDR3 residues: CASSARTSGNTGELFF. CDR3 bases: TGTGCCAGCAGCGCCCGGACTAGCGGTAACACCGGGGAGCTGTTTTTT.

This clone was seen once. V gene TRBV27 combines with J gene TRBJ2-2, with 8 bases fitting TRBD1. Germline V CDR1 and CDR2: MNHEY, SMNVEV (reference sequence). This CDR3 is 17 amino acids long. V trimming: 3 bases; J trimming: 0 bases; junction bases outside the gene matches: 6. The chain's CDR3 is CASSFFSGQANTGELFF. CDR3 bases: TGTGCCAGCAGTTTTTTTTCGGGACAGGCGAACACCGGGGAGCTGTTTTTT.

The rearrangement joins TRBV5-1 to TRBJ1-2, with 12 bases aligning to TRBD1. The junction had 5 bases not matched to a gene; V was cut back by 0 bases and J by 8 bases. The CDR3 is made up of 15 amino acids. CDR1 is SGHRS, CDR2 YFSETQ, per germline. CDR3: CASSLAGTGGVGYTF. In DNA, the CDR3 is TGCGCCAGCAGCTTGGCCGGGACAGGGGGCGTCGGCTACACCTTC. The variable domain in full, with the rest retrieved from reference TRBV5-1 and TRBJ1-2, is KAGVTQTPRYLIKTRGQQVTLSCSPISGHRSVSWYQQTPGQGLQFLFEYFSETQRNKGNFPGRFSGRQFSNSRSEMNVSTLELGDSALYLCASSLAGTGGVGYTFGSGTRLTVV.

V gene TRBV6-6 combines with J gene TRBJ1-3; D unresolved. Trimming stripped 2 bases from V and 0 bases from J, with 11 bases between. Germline-derived CDR1 and CDR2 are MNHNY and SVGAGI (reference sequence). This CDR3 has 16 residues. The CDR3 DNA is TGTGCCAGCAGTTACCAAGGAACCCTCTCTGGAAACACCATATATTTT. It translates to CASSYQGTLSGNTIYF.

The chain employs TRBV7-2 and TRBJ1-5; the D gene is possibly TRBD1 (5 bases). The germline V gene has CDR1 SGHTA and CDR2 FQGNSA. The CDR3 is 13 residues long. Trimming took off 5 bases at V and 4 bases at J, with 9 bases between the two ends. The CDR3 DNA is TGTGCCAGCAGCGTAGGGACTAATCAGCCCCAGCATTTT. Translated, it gives CASSVGTNQPQHF. Combining the CDR3 with reference TRBV7-2 and TRBJ1-5 gives the whole variable domain GAGVSQSPSNKVTEKGKDVELRCDPISGHTALYWYRQSLGQGLEFLIYFQGNSAPDKSGLPSDRFSAERTGGSVSTLTIQRTQQEDSAVYLCASSVGTNQPQHFGDGTRLSIL.

The J gene is TRBJ1-2, the V gene TRBV9; D perhaps matches TRBD1 (6 bases). V lost 0 bases to trimming and J lost 10 bases, with 22 bases between them. Germline-derived CDR1 and CDR2 are SGDLS and YYNGEE. This CDR3 comprises 16 residues. The CDR3 loop is CASSVEEVGRGFDYTF. CDR3 DNA: TGTGCCAGCAGCGTAGAGGAGGTGGGCAGGGGCTTCGACTACACCTTC.

The chain uses TRBV5-5 and TRBJ2-2; D assignment may be TRBD1 or TRBD2 (5 bases each). The V gene lost 0 bases and the J gene lost 3 bases, with 9 bases spanning the gap. Germline V gives CDR1 SGHKS, CDR2 YYEKEE (reference sequence). The CDR3 extends over 15 amino acids. In DNA form, the CDR3 reads TGTGCCAGCAGCTTGGGGGACGGCTACACCGGGGAGCTGTTTTTT. Its protein product is CASSLGDGYTGELFF.

A single count supports this clone. The V call is TRBV7-3, the J call TRBJ2-3; D is uncertain. Trimming shortened V by 5 bases and J by 1 base, and 16 bases separated the two germline ends. The length of the CDR3 is 16 residues. Germline CDR1 reads SGHTA; CDR2 reads FQGTGA. This CDR3 is CASSAQVGPGTDTQYF. The CDR3 DNA reads as TGTGCCAGCAGCGCCCAGGTAGGGCCTGGCACAGATACGCAGTATTTT.

The chain recombines TRBV5-1 with TRBJ2-2; D perhaps matches TRBD1 (6 bases). Trimming stripped 0 bases from V and 3 bases from J, with 15 bases between. Germline V CDR1 and CDR2: SGHRS, YFSETQ. The CDR3 extends over 17 amino acids. The CDR3 region is CASSLAARGGDTGELFF. CDR3 DNA sequence: TGCGCCAGCAGCTTGGCCGCTAGAGGGGGAGACACCGGGGAGCTGTTTTTT.